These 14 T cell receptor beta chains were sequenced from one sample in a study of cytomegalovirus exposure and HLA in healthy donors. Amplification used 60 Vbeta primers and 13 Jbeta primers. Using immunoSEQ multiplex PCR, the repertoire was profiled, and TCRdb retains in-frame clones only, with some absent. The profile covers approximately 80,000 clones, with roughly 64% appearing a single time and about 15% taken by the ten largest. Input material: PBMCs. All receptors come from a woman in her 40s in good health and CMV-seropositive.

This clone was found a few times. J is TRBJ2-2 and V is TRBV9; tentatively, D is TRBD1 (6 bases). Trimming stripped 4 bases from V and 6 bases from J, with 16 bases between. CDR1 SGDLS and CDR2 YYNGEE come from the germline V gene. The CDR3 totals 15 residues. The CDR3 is CASSKQGAGAGELFF. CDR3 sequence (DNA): TGTGCCAGCAGCAAACAGGGTGCCGGGGCCGGGGAGCTGTTTTTT. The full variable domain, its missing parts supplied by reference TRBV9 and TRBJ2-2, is DSGVTQTPKHLITATGQRVTLRCSPRSGDLSVYWYQQSLDQGLQFLIQYYNGEERAKGNILERFSAQQFPDLHSELNLSSLELGDSALYFCASSKQGAGAGELFFGEGSRLTVL.

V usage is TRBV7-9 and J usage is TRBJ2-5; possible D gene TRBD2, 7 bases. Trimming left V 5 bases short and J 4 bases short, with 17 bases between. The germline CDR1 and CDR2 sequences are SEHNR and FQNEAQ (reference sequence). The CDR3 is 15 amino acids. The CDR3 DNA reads TGTGCCAGCAGCATGTCTGGGGGGGGCGGAGAGACCCAGTACTTC. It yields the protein CASSMSGGGGETQYF.

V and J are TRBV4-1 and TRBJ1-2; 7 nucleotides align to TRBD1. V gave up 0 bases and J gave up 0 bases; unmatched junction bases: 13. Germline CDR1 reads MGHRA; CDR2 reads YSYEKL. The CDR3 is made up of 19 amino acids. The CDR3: CASSQDARRGTVSNYGYTF. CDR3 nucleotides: TGCGCCAGCAGCCAAGATGCCCGCAGGGGGACAGTTTCTAACTATGGCTACACCTTC.

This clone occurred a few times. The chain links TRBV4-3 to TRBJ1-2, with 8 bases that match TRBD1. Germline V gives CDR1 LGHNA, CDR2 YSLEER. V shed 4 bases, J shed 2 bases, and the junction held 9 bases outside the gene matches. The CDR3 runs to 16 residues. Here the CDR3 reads CASSPRTGQGNYGYTF. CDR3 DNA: TGCGCCAGCAGCCCCAGAACCGGACAGGGAAACTATGGCTACACCTTC.

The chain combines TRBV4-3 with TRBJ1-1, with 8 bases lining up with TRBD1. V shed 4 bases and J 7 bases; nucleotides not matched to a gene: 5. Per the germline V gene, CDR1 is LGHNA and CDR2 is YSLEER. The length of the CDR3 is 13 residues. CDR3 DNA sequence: TGCGCCAGCAGCCTCATTGACAGGGGTGAAGCTTTCTTT. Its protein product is CASSLIDRGEAFF.

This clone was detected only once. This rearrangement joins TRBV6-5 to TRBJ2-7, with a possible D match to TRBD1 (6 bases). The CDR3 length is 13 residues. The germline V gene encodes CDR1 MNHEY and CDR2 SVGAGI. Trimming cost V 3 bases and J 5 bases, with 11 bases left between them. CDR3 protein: CASSYGQNNEQYF. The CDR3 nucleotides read TGTGCCAGCAGTTATGGACAGAATAACGAGCAGTACTTC.

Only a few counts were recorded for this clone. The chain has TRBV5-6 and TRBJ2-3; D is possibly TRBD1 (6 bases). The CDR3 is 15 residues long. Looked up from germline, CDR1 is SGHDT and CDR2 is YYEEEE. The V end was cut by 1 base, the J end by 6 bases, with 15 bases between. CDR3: CASSLRQGTEDTQYF. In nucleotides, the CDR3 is TGTGCCAGCAGCTTGCGGCAGGGGACGGAGGATACGCAGTATTTT.

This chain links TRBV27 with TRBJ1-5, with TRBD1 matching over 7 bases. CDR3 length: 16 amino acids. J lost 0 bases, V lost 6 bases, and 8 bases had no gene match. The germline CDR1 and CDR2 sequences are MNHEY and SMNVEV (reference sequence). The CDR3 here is CASRQTGIYSNQPQHF. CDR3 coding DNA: TGTGCCAGCAGGCAGACAGGGATCTATAGCAATCAGCCCCAGCATTTT.

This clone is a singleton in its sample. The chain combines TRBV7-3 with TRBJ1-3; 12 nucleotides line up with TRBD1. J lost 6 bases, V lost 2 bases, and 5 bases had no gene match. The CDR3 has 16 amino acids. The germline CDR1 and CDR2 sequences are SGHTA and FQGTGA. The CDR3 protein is CASSLSSGQGANTIYF. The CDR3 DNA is TGTGCCAGCAGCTTATCCTCGGGACAGGGGGCAAACACCATATATTTT.

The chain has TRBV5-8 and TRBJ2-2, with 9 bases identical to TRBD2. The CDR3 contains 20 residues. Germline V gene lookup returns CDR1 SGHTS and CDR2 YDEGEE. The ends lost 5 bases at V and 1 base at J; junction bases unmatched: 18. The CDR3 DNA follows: TGTGCCAGCAGATCAGGGACTAGCTTCGGCCTAGGTGTGAACACCGGGGAGCTGTTTTTT. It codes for CASRSGTSFGLGVNTGELFF.

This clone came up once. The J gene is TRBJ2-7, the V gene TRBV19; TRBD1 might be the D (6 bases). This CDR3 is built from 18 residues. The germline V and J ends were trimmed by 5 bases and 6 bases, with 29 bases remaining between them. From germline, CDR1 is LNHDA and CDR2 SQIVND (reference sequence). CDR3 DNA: TGTGCCAGTAGTGCTACGGGACGGAGCCCACTAGGGGGTCCCGAGCAGTACTTC. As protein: CASSATGRSPLGGPEQYF.

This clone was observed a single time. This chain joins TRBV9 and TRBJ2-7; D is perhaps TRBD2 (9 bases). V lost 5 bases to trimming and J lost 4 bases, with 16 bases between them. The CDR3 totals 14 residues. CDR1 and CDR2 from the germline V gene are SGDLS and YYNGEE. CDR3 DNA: TGTGCCAGCAGTCCTAGCGGGACAGGATACGAGCAGTACTTC. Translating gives CASSPSGTGYEQYF. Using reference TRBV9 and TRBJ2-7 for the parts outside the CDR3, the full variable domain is DSGVTQTPKHLITATGQRVTLRCSPRSGDLSVYWYQQSLDQGLQFLIQYYNGEERAKGNILERFSAQQFPDLHSELNLSSLELGDSALYFCASSPSGTGYEQYFGPGTRLTVT.

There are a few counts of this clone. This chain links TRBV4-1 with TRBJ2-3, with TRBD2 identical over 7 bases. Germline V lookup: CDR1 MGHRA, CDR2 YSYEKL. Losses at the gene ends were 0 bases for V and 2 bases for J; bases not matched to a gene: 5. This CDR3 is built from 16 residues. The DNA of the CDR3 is TGCGCCAGCAGCCAAGATAGAAGCGGGATCACAGATACGCAGTATTTT. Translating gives CASSQDRSGITDTQYF.

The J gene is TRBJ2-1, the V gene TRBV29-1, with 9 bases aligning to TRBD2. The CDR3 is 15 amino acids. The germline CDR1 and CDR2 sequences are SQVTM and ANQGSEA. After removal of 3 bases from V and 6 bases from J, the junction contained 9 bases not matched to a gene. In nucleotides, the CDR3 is TGCAGCGTTGACGGGCTGGGACTAGCTGGCAATGAGCAGTTCTTC. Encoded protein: CSVDGLGLAGNEQFF.